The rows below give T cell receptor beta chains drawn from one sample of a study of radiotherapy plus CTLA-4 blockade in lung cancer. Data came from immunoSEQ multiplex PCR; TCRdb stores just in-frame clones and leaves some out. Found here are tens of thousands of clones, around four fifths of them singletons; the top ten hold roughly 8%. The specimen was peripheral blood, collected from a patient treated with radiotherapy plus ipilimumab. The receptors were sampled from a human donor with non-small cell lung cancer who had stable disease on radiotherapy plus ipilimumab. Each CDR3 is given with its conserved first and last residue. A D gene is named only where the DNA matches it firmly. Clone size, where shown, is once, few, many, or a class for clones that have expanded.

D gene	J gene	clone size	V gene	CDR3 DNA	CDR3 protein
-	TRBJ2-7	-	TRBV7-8	TGTGCCAGCAGCTTAGGTCTACAGGGACCCTACGAGCAGTACTTC	CASSLGLQGPYEQYF
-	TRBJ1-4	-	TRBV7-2	TGTGCCAGCAGCTTAGGTCAGGGAAGCGAAAAACTGTTTTTT	CASSLGQGSEKLFF
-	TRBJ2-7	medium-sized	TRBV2	TGTGCCAGCAGGGTTTTTTCTCAAGAGCAGTACTTC	CASRVFSQEQYF
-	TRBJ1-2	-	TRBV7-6	TGTGCCAGCAGCTTACAGTATCCCTTTGGTGGCTACACCTTC	CASSLQYPFGGYTF
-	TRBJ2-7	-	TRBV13	TGTGCCAGCATGAAGGGGGACGGATACGAGCAGTACTTC	CASMKGDGYEQYF
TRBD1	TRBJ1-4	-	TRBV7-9	TGTGCCAGCAGCTTCGGGACAGGGCTGATTGAAAAACTGTTTTTT	CASSFGTGLIEKLFF
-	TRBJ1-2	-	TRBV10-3	TGTGCCAACCGGGACTTGGCTGGCTACACCTTC	CANRDLAGYTF
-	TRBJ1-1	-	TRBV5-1	TGCGCCAGCAGCTTGGCCGGAGCGAGGGGGGACACTGAAGCTTTCTTT	CASSLAGARGDTEAFF
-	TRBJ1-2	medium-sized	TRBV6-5	TGTGCCAGCAGTAAGGACAAGTCCTATGGCTACACCTTC	CASSKDKSYGYTF
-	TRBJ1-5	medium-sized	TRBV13	TGTGCCAGCAGCTTAGGCAGGGCCCGCAATCAGCCCCAGCATTTT	CASSLGRARNQPQHF
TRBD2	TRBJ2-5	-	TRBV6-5	TGTGCCAGCAGTTGGCAGATAGCGGGACAAGAGACCCAGTACTTC	CASSWQIAGQETQYF
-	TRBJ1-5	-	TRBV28	TGTGCCAGTCTCCCAGGGGTCGGCCGTCAGCCCCAGCATTTT	CASLPGVGRQPQHF
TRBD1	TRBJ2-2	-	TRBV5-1	TGCGCCAGCAGAACCGGGACAGGGGGGTCCGGGGAGCTGTTTTTT	CASRTGTGGSGELFF
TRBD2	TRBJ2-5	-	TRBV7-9	TGTGCCAGCAGCGGAAATGGACTAGCGTCGGAGACCCAGTACTTC	CASSGNGLASETQYF
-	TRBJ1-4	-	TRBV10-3	TGTGCCATCAGAGATGGCTCGGGCCAGAATGAAAAACTGTTTTTT	CAIRDGSGQNEKLFF
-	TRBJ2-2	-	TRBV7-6	TGTGCCAGCAAAGGGACCGGGGAGCTGTTTTTT	CASKGTGELFF
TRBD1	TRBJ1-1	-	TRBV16	TGTGCCAGCAGCCAATTCGGACAGGGGTTGAACACTGAAGCTTTCTTT	CASSQFGQGLNTEAFF
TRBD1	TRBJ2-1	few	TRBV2	TGTGCCAGCAGTGCCCTGGGACAGGGGGACGGCAAAGAGTTCTTC	CASSALGQGDGKEFF
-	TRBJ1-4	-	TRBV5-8	TGTGCCAGCAGCTTGCTAGGAAGGTCTAATGAAAAACTGTTTTTT	CASSLLGRSNEKLFF
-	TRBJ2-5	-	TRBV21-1	TGTGCCAGCAGCAAAAACGGGGGGTTTGGCAAAACGGAGACCCAGTACTTC	CASSKNGGFGKTETQYF
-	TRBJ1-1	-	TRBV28	TGTGCCAGCAGTTTCGGCGACGGGGCTTCGCCTGAAGCTTTCTTT	CASSFGDGASPEAFF
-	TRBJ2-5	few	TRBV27	TGTGCCAGCAGTTTAGGCCCAGGGCCGTACCAAGAGACCCAGTACTTC	CASSLGPGPYQETQYF
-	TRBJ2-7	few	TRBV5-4	TGTGCCAGCAGCTTGGACACCTACGAGCAGTACTTC	CASSLDTYEQYF
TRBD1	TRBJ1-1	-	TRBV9	TGTGCCAGCAGCGCAGGGGGCTCGGGCACTGAAGCTTTCTTT	CASSAGGSGTEAFF
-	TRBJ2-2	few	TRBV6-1	TGTGCCAGCAGTTATTCGCCCACCGGGGAGCTGTTTTTT	CASSYSPTGELFF
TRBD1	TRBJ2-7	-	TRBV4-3	TGCGCCAGCAGTCGGACAGGGGAGTTCGGCGAGCAGTACTTC	CASSRTGEFGEQYF
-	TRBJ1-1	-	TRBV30	TGTGCCTGGAGCCGACGAGAGACCAAAACGCTGGGCTTT	CAWSRRETKTLGF
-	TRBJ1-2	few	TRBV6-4	TGTGCCAGCAGTGAATCAGGCGTCTATACCTTC	CASSESGVYTF
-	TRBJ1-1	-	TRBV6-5	TGTGCCAGCAGTTATGCCGGGGGTGAAGCTTTCTTT	CASSYAGGEAFF
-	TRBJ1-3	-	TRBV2	TGTGCCAGCATGCCCCGGACTTCGGGAAACACCATATATTTT	CASMPRTSGNTIYF
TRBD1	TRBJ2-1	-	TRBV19	TGTGCCAGTAGTACATTGACAGGGTGGAATGAGCAGTTCTTC	CASSTLTGWNEQFF
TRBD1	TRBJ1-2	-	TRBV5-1	TGCGCCAGCAGCTTATCCGGGACAGCTAACTATGGCTACACCTTC	CASSLSGTANYGYTF
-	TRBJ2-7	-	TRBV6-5	TGTGCCAGCAGTTACGCAGGGAACGAGCAGTACTTC	CASSYAGNEQYF
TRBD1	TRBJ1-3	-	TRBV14	TGTGCCAGCAGCGGTACCAGGGGGCGAAAGAACGGAGATGGGTTTTCTGGAAACACCATATATTTT	CASSGTRGRKNGDGFSGNTIYF
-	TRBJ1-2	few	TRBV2	TGTGCCAGCAGTGAGTTGGGCGGAAACTATGGCTACACCTTC	CASSELGGNYGYTF
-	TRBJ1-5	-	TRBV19	TGTGCCAGCGCCCGGGGGGAACGGCCGAATCAGCCCCAGCATTTT	CASARGERPNQPQHF
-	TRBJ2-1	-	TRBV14	TGTGCCAGCAGCCAAGATGCAGGGTATGGTGAGCAGTTCTTC	CASSQDAGYGEQFF
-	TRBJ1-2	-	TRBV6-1	TGTGCCAGCAGTGAAGTCTCAGGGGATTATGGCTACACCTTC	CASSEVSGDYGYTF
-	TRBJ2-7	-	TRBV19	TGTGCCAGTAGCCCCGGACAGACCTACGAGCAGTACTTC	CASSPGQTYEQYF
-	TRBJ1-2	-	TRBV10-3	TGTGCCATCAGTGAGTCGAACGTGTATGGCTACACCTTC	CAISESNVYGYTF
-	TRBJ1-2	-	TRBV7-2	TGTGCCAGCAGCCCAGGGGAGGCGGACTATGGCTACACCTTC	CASSPGEADYGYTF
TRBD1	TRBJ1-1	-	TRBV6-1	TGTGCCAGCATCTACGGGACAGGGAACACTGAAGCTTTCTTT	CASIYGTGNTEAFF
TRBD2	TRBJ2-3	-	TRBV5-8	TGTGCCAGCAGCAAACTAGCGGGGCCACGGGATACGCAGTATTTT	CASSKLAGPRDTQYF
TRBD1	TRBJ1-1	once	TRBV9	TGTGCCAGCAGCGTATCAGAGGGGGCTGCAGCTTTCTTT	CASSVSEGAAAFF
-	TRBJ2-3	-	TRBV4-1	TGCGCCAGCAGCCAAGAAACGCGGGGAAGCACAGATACGCAGTATTTT	CASSQETRGSTDTQYF
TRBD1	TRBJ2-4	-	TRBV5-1	TGCGCCAGCAGCCAAGGGACAGGGGGCGTCCCAGCCAAAAACATTCAGTACTTC	CASSQGTGGVPAKNIQYF
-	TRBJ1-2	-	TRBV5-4	TGTGCCAGCAGCTTGGCGAGGGTTCAAGGCTACACCTTC	CASSLARVQGYTF
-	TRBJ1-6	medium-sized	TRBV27	TGTGCCAGCAGTTTAAGCCCCAGCTCCTATAATTCACCCCTCCACTTT	CASSLSPSSYNSPLHF
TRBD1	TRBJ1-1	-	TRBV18	TGTGCCAGCTCACCACCGGTCTTGAACAGGGGACCCAACACTGAAGCTTTCTTT	CASSPPVLNRGPNTEAFF
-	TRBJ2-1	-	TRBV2	TGTGCCAGCAGTAGAGGGCTCGAGCAGTTCTTC	CASSRGLEQFF
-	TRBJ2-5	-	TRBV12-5	TGTGCTAGTGGGCCCGCGGGCTTTGAAGAGACCCAGTACTTC	CASGPAGFEETQYF
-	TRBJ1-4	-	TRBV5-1	TGCGCCAGCAGCTTAGTTGCAACTAATGAAAAACTGTTTTTT	CASSLVATNEKLFF
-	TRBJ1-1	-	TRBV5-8	TGTGCCAGCAGCTTGGCCGGAGCTGAGAAGGCTGAAGCTTTCTTT	CASSLAGAEKAEAFF
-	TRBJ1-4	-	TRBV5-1	TGCGCCAGCAGCCCCACCTCCCCTGCAACTAATGAAAAACTGTTTTTT	CASSPTSPATNEKLFF
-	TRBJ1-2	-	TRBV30	TGTGCCTGGAGTCGCGGTACTGCTAACTATGGCTACACCTTC	CAWSRGTANYGYTF